Following are 14 T cell receptor beta chains from one sample sequenced in a study of immune characterization of retroperitoneal liposarcoma (dated by TCRdb to about 2019). Receptor amplification or capture employed PCR. Sequenced using a NextSeq 500. Clones were called with MiXCR by TCRdb after fastp trimmed the public reads at Q25, and only in-frame beta chains were retained. Identical CDR3 proteins give one entry, which carries the most common genes and DNA. The sample has some 10,000 distinct CDR3 sequences on record, around a quarter of them singletons. Of the sample, 8% to 9.5% is held by the ten largest clones. Material for sequencing was tumor tissue. These receptor sequences come from a female donor with retroperitoneal liposarcoma.

In its sample, this clonotype ranks as medium-sized. V is TRBV6-1 and J is TRBJ2-1; 12 bases align to TRBD1. The better agreement between TRBJ2-7 and the DNA end casts doubt on the J call. CDR3 length: 15 amino acids. Germline V lookup: CDR1 MNHNS, CDR2 SASEGT. The CDR3 sequence is CASSIPGQGADEQYF. For the CDR3, the DNA is TGTGCCAGCAGCATACCGGGACAGGGGGCTGACGAGCAGTACTTC.

This clonotype was detected a few times. The chain uses TRBV19 and TRBJ1-5; D gene ambiguous. The CDR3 is 13 residues long. CDR1 and CDR2 (germline): LNHDA, SQIVND (reference sequence). V shed 5 bases and J shed 1 base, with 6 bases lying between them. The CDR3 loop reads CASSFRSNQPQHF. CDR3 sequence (DNA): TGTGCCAGTAGTTTCCGGAGCAATCAGCCCCAGCATTTT.

By share, this clonotype counts as medium-sized. The J gene is TRBJ2-1, the V gene TRBV6-1; D gene uncertain. V was shortened by 3 bases and J by 10 bases, with 19 bases between the two germline ends. In germline, CDR1 is MNHNS, CDR2 SASEGT. This CDR3 is 15 amino acids long. As DNA, the CDR3 is TGTGCCAGCAGTGACGGACCGCCTGGCCTCTACGAGCAGTTCTTC. Residues: CASSDGPPGLYEQFF.

This clonotype is classed as medium-sized. This chain joins TRBV7-6 and TRBJ2-7, with 7 bases matching TRBD2. The V and J ends lost 1 base and 3 bases, in that order; junction bases with no gene match: 6. This CDR3 region has 15 residues. CDR1 and CDR2 from the germline V gene are SGHVS and FNYEAQ. CDR3 coding DNA: TGTGCCAGCAGCTTAGGCGGGAGCCGGTACTACGAGCAGTACTTC. Translating gives CASSLGGSRYYEQYF.

There are a few counts of this clonotype. The chain links TRBV6-1 to TRBJ2-1; 7 bases are a match to TRBD1. Germline V lookup: CDR1 MNHNS, CDR2 SASEGT. The CDR3 runs to 15 residues. The V gene end was trimmed by 5 bases and the J gene end by 13 bases; junction bases not matched to a gene: 17. CDR3 sequence (DNA): TGTGCCAGCAGTTCCAGACAGGGAACTAAAAACATTCAGTTCTTC. It specifies CASSSRQGTKNIQFF.

This clonotype was seen only a few times. This chain joins TRBV25-1 and TRBJ2-2; perhaps TRBD1 as D (6 bases). The CDR3 length is 17 residues. The V gene lost 4 bases and the J gene lost 4 bases, with 19 bases spanning the gap. Germline V CDR1 and CDR2: MGHDK, SYGVNS. This chain's CDR3 is CASSVSPDSLFTGELFF. Here the CDR3 DNA reads TGTGCCAGCAGTGTCTCCCCGGACAGCCTATTCACCGGGGAGCTGTTTTTT.

This clonotype is categorized as medium-sized. The rearrangement uses TRBV6-1 and TRBJ2-1; tentative D call: TRBD2 (6 bases). Germline V lookup: CDR1 MNHNS, CDR2 SASEGT. The V end lost 2 bases, the J end lost 13 bases, and 27 bases lay between the germline ends. The CDR3 has 17 residues. The chain's CDR3 is CASSEMRDLKNQETQFF. CDR3 sequence (DNA): TGTGCCAGCAGTGAAATGAGGGACTTAAAAAACCAAGAGACCCAGTTCTTC.

This clonotype showed up just a few times. The chain carries TRBV12-3 or TRBV12-4 and TRBJ2-1; a weak D match, TRBD1 (7 bases). The CDR3 is 14 residues long. V dropped 3 bases and J dropped 10 bases, with 16 bases sitting between them. CDR3 in DNA: TGTGCCAGCAGTTTCCAGGGGGGTTACTACGAGCAGTTCTTC. Its protein is CASSFQGGYYEQFF.

This clonotype has at least ten counts. V usage is TRBV7-2 and J usage is TRBJ2-1, with D maybe TRBD1 (5 bases). The CDR3 consists of 17 residues. Germline CDR1 SGHTA, CDR2 FQGNSA. Trimming took 2 bases from V and 10 from J, leaving 24 bases between them. The CDR3 reads CASSLSASWTNSYEQFF. The CDR3 bases are TGTGCCAGCAGCTTATCGGCCTCATGGACAAACTCCTACGAGCAGTTCTTC. The whole variable domain, filled in from reference TRBV7-2 and TRBJ2-1, reads GAGVSQSPSNKVTEKGKDVELRCDPISGHTALYWYRQSLGQGLEFLIYFQGNSAPDKSGLPSDRFSAERTGGSVSTLTIQRTQQEDSAVYLCASSLSASWTNSYEQFFGPGTRLTVL.

The rearrangement uses TRBV27 and TRBJ2-4; 9 bases line up with TRBD1. The closer fit of TRBJ2-7 to the DNA end suggests the J call may be wrong. CDR3 length: 15 amino acids. Germline CDR1 is MNHEY and CDR2 is SMNVEV (reference sequence). CDR3 coding DNA: TGTGCCAGCAGTTTGGGGTACGGGACAGGGCACGAGCAGTACTTC. As protein: CASSLGYGTGHEQYF.

In its sample, this clonotype ranks as medium-sized. V and J are TRBV7-6 and TRBJ2-1, with 11 nucleotides matching TRBD1. CDR1 SGHVS and CDR2 FNYEAQ come from the germline V gene. The CDR3 loop spans 16 amino acids. Trimming at V came to 5 bases and at J to 6 bases, leaving 9 bases not matched to a gene. The CDR3 region has the DNA TGTGCCAGCAGCCCAAGGCCGGGACAGGGGGGCAATGAGCAGTTCTTC. Translated: CASSPRPGQGGNEQFF.

The chain links TRBV7-2 to TRBJ2-1; TRBD2 matches 13 bases. With V trimmed by 5 bases and J by 7 bases, 5 bases remained unmatched. The length of the CDR3 is 15 residues. Germline values: CDR1 SGHTA, CDR2 FQGNSA. The CDR3 region has the DNA TGTGCCAGCAGCCTCGGGACTAGCGGGATTAATGAGCAGTTCTTC. It specifies CASSLGTSGINEQFF.

The chain carries TRBV6-1 and TRBJ2-1; D may be TRBD2 (5 bases). The CDR3 is 12 residues long. In germline, CDR1 is MNHNS, CDR2 SASEGT. The ends were cut back, 6 bases at V and 13 bases at J, with 16 bases in the middle. The CDR3 sequence is CASSPVGETQFF. The CDR3 bases are TGTGCCAGCAGCCCCGTTGGGGAGACCCAGTTCTTC.

CDR3 in DNA: TGTGCCAGCAGTTACCTCCCCTCGGGGAATGAGCAGTACTTC. It translates to CASSYLPSGNEQYF. The chain recombines TRBV6-6 with TRBJ2-5; D possibly corresponds to TRBD2 (5 bases). CDR3 length: 14 residues. Germline loops: CDR1 MNHNY, CDR2 SVGAGI (reference sequence). V was clipped by 2 bases and J by 11 bases, with 18 bases between them.